This passage covers 20 T cell receptor beta chains from one sample sequenced in a study of regulatory T cells in long-lasting Graves disease. Time point reported: newly diagnosed GD, antithyroid drugs for less than 3 months. The TCR library was made from RNA that had been extracted from PBMCs in TRIzol. Assembly of TCR beta libraries relied on iRepertoire HTBI primers together with Arm-PCR of CDR3 regions. Each CDR3 protein gets one entry after TCRdb re-called the multiplex PCR reads with MiXCR. The sample records roughly 500,000 distinct CDR3 sequences, about 12% being singletons. Another study also made use of these data, one on T cells in Graves' hyperthyroidism and ophthalmopathy.

Sequences were derived from peripheral blood mononuclear cells (PBMCs), sampled at new diagnosis, from a patient treated with antithyroid drugs. The receptors stem from a woman in her 30s with Graves disease.

Only a few counts were recorded for this clonotype. The chain uses TRBV6-2 or TRBV6-3 and TRBJ2-3, with 12 bases identical to TRBD2. Trimming took 4 bases from V and 3 from J; bases not matched to a gene: 8. This CDR3 region has 17 residues. Germline V CDR1 and CDR2: MNHEY, SVGEGT. The CDR3 sequence is CASSCYSTSGRTDTQYF. The CDR3 DNA sequence: TGTGCCAGCAGTTGCTACTCGACTAGCGGGAGAACAGATACGCAGTATTTT.

This clonotype was observed a few times. The chain is built from TRBV24-1 and TRBJ2-1, with D perhaps matching TRBD2 (6 bases). CDR1 is KGHDR and CDR2 is SFDVKD in the germline V gene. Trimming took 6 bases from V and 0 from J, leaving 8 bases between them. The CDR3 sequence is 14 residues long. The CDR3 DNA follows: TGTGCCACCAGTATGGGGGGCTCCTACAATGAGCAGTTCTTC. It codes for CATSMGGSYNEQFF.

In this sample, this clonotype turned up many times. The chain couples TRBV3-1 to TRBJ2-7; no reliable D call. The CDR3 is 15 residues long. Germline loops: CDR1 LGHDT, CDR2 YNNKEL (reference sequence). Trimming removed 1 base at V and 7 bases at J, with 17 bases between. In DNA, the CDR3 is TGTGCCAGCAGCCAAGTCTCGGGCCTGGCGGAAGAGCAGTACTTC. Encoded protein: CASSQVSGLAEEQYF.

The rearrangement joins TRBV7-9 to TRBJ2-1; 7 bases align to TRBD2. The J segment lost 7 bases and the V segment lost 1 base, leaving 10 bases of the junction unmatched. CDR1 SEHNR and CDR2 FQNEAQ come from the germline V gene (reference sequence). This CDR3 region has 16 residues. The CDR3 DNA reads as TGTGCCAGCAGCTTAGTACTAGCGTCGAGTGGGAATGAGCAGTTCTTC. This sequence encodes CASSLVLASSGNEQFF.

This clonotype was detected many times. The CDR3 loop is CASTWGLPFSSYEQYF. CDR3 nucleotide sequence: TGTGCCAGCACGTGGGGGTTACCTTTTAGCTCCTACGAGCAGTACTTC. The gene calls are TRBV28 and TRBJ2-7; D tentatively reads TRBD1 or TRBD2 (5 bases each). Germline CDR1 MDHEN, CDR2 SYDVKM. The V gene lost 7 bases and the J gene lost 0 bases, with 19 bases spanning the gap. This CDR3 spans 16 amino acids.

This clonotype was recorded a few times. The chain joins TRBV6-1 to TRBJ2-5, with D possibly being TRBD2 (6 bases). Germline V gene data show CDR1 as MNHNS and CDR2 as SASEGT. CDR3 length equals 13 residues. Trimming took 6 bases from V and 5 from J, leaving 13 bases between them. CDR3 sequence reads: CASREAGRETQYF. The DNA for the CDR3 is TGTGCCAGCAGGGAGGCGGGGCGGGAGACCCAGTACTTC.

This clonotype has more than one count but fewer than ten. CDR3 nucleotide sequence: TGTGCCATCAGTGTGGACAGGGTAATATCCAACGAGCAGTACTTC. It translates to CAISVDRVISNEQYF. The V gene is TRBV10-3, the J gene TRBJ2-7; 8 bases map to TRBD1. This CDR3 is 15 amino acids long. Germline CDR1 and CDR2: ENHRY and SYGVKD. V gave up 4 bases and J gave up 5 bases; unmatched junction bases: 10.

This clonotype has at least ten counts. V gene TRBV9 combines with J gene TRBJ2-1; D tentatively fits TRBD1 or TRBD2 (5 bases each). V dropped 0 bases and J dropped 9 bases, with 13 bases sitting between them. The CDR3 runs 14 residues. Germline CDR1 and CDR2: SGDLS and YYNGEE. This CDR3 reads CASSVERGTSEQFF. CDR3 nucleotides: TGTGCCAGCAGCGTAGAACGAGGGACCTCTGAGCAGTTCTTC. Full variable domain (outside the CDR3, taken from reference TRBV9 and TRBJ2-1): DSGVTQTPKHLITATGQRVTLRCSPRSGDLSVYWYQQSLDQGLQFLIQYYNGEERAKGNILERFSAQQFPDLHSELNLSSLELGDSALYFCASSVERGTSEQFFGPGTRLTVL.

A note on this clonotype: A much larger clonotype is one base distant, so this may be a read error. CDR3 sequence reads: CASNHRDRLTYGYTF. The CDR3 nucleotides read TGTGCCAGCAACCACCGGGACAGGCTCACCTATGGCTACACCTTC. This rearrangement joins TRBV3-1 to TRBJ1-2; 8 bases line up with TRBD1. With V trimmed by 7 bases and J by 4 bases, 11 bases remained unmatched. The CDR3 loop spans 15 amino acids. Germline V gene lookup returns CDR1 LGHDT and CDR2 YNNKEL (reference sequence).

This clonotype was found many times. This rearrangement joins TRBV5-1 to TRBJ2-6; a possible D gene is TRBD1 (5 bases). In germline, CDR1 is SGHRS, CDR2 YFSETQ. This CDR3 has 20 amino acids. V dropped 4 bases and J dropped 2 bases, with 25 bases sitting between them. The CDR3 DNA follows: TGCGCCAGCAGCCTAGACTCACTCAGGGCCCGGAGAGCTGGGGCCAACGTCCTGACTTTC. It specifies CASSLDSLRARRAGANVLTF. The variable domain in full, completed from reference TRBV5-1 and TRBJ2-6, reads KAGVTQTPRYLIKTRGQQVTLSCSPISGHRSVSWYQQTPGQGLQFLFEYFSETQRNKGNFPGRFSGRQFSNSRSEMNVSTLELGDSALYLCASSLDSLRARRAGANVLTFGAGSRLTVL.

This clonotype came up a few times. The CDR3, as DNA: TGTGCCAGCAGCCCTGGGGTGGCAGGGGGAAGGGAAAAACTGTTTTTT. This gives the protein CASSPGVAGGREKLFF. The gene calls are TRBV6-2 or TRBV6-3 and TRBJ1-4; 7 bases map to TRBD1. V lost 6 bases to trimming and J lost 8 bases; unmatched junction nucleotides: 15. The CDR3 totals 16 residues. The germline CDR1 and CDR2 sequences are MNHEY and SVGEGT.

This clonotype was detected many times. The gene calls are TRBV12-3 or TRBV12-4 and TRBJ2-7; D is undetermined. V dropped 6 bases and J dropped 4 bases, with 10 bases sitting between them. The CDR3 has 12 residues. Here the CDR3 DNA reads TGTGCCAGCAGGTCCGACAATTACGAGCAGTACTTC. This codes for CASRSDNYEQYF.

This clonotype was observed many times. The CDR3 DNA is TGTGCCAGCAGTGTCCAGGGGCTAGGCGAGCAGTACTTC. Translation gives CASSVQGLGEQYF. The chain carries TRBV2 and TRBJ2-7, with TRBD1 as a possible D gene (6 bases). Germline-derived CDR1 and CDR2 are SNHLY and FYNNEI. V lost 4 bases to trimming and J lost 6 bases, with 13 bases between them. The CDR3 contains 13 residues. Looking up the rest from reference TRBV2 and TRBJ2-7 gives the full variable domain: EPEVTQTPSHQVTQMGQEVILRCVPISNHLYFYWYRQILGQKVEFLVSFYNNEISEKSEIFDDQFSVERPDGSNFTLKIRSTKLEDSAMYFCASSVQGLGEQYFGPGTRLTVT.

This clonotype has ten or more counts. V usage is TRBV29-1 and J usage is TRBJ1-2, with 7 positions matching TRBD1. CDR1 and CDR2 (germline): SQVTM, ANQGSEA. The CDR3 covers 18 residues. Trimming cost V 0 bases and J 0 bases; bases outside gene matches: 13. The CDR3 is CSVEDLSTGVNSNYGYTF. The CDR3, as DNA: TGCAGCGTTGAAGATCTTAGCACAGGGGTGAATTCTAACTATGGCTACACCTTC.

Ten or more counts support this clonotype. An end of the junction differs from the germline gene, which may be a read error. The J gene is TRBJ2-7, the V gene TRBV2; tentative D call: TRBD1 (6 bases). The germline gives CDR1 SNHLY, CDR2 FYNNEI. The CDR3 has 16 residues. The CDR3 coding sequence is TGTGTCAGCAGTGAAACTGAGAGACAGGACCCCTACGAGCAGTACTTC. It yields the protein CVSSETERQDPYEQYF.

The chain is built from TRBV19 and TRBJ2-7; tentatively, D is TRBD1 or TRBD2 (5 bases each). Germline assignment: CDR1 LNHDA and CDR2 SQIVND (reference sequence). The CDR3 sequence is 13 residues long. Trimming pared 3 bases from V and 6 bases from J, leaving 12 bases between. As DNA, the CDR3 is TGTGCCAGTAGTATGGGGGTCCAAAGCGAGCAGTACTTC. Protein sequence: CASSMGVQSEQYF. The full variable domain, rest sourced from reference TRBV19 and TRBJ2-7, is DGGITQSPKYLFRKEGQNVTLSCEQNLNHDAMYWYRQDPGQGLRLIYYSQIVNDFQKGDIAEGYSVSREKKESFPLTVTSAQKNPTAFYLCASSMGVQSEQYFGPGTRLTVT.

This clonotype was recorded at least ten times. CDR3 sequence (DNA): TGTGCCAGCAGTTTCGACAGGGGGCTCTTAGGCTACACCTTC. Encoded protein: CASSFDRGLLGYTF. The chain joins TRBV28 to TRBJ1-2; TRBD1 matches 10 bases. After removal of 3 bases from V and 8 bases from J, the junction contained 6 bases not matched to a gene. The CDR3 has 14 amino acids. Germline V gene sequence: CDR1 MDHEN, CDR2 SYDVKM.

The chain links TRBV6-1 to TRBJ2-1; D is perhaps TRBD2 (7 bases). This CDR3 contains 17 residues. V was trimmed by 6 bases and J by 0 bases, leaving 18 bases between them. CDR1 is MNHNS and CDR2 is SASEGT in the germline V gene. As DNA, the CDR3 is TGTGCCAGCAGCGTGCTTGCGGGGGCGAGCTCCTACAATGAGCAGTTCTTC. It codes for CASSVLAGASSYNEQFF.

This clonotype has a count of ten or more. The V and J genes are TRBV29-1 and TRBJ2-7; D might be TRBD2 (6 bases). Germline V gives CDR1 SQVTM, CDR2 ANQGSEA. V gave up 7 bases and J gave up 3 bases, with 13 bases separating them. The CDR3 contains 12 residues. The CDR3 sequence: CSGGRQGYEQYF. CDR3 bases: TGCAGCGGGGGGAGGCAGGGCTACGAGCAGTACTTC.

This clonotype was counted many times. This sequence joins TRBV30 and TRBJ1-4; unclear D gene. Trimming removed 0 bases at V and 8 bases at J, with 10 bases between. This CDR3 has 13 amino acids. CDR1 and CDR2 (germline): GTSNPN, SVGIG (reference sequence). DNA for the CDR3: TGTGCCTGGAGTGTAATGTCAGAAGAAAAACTGTTTTTT. Encoded protein: CAWSVMSEEKLFF.